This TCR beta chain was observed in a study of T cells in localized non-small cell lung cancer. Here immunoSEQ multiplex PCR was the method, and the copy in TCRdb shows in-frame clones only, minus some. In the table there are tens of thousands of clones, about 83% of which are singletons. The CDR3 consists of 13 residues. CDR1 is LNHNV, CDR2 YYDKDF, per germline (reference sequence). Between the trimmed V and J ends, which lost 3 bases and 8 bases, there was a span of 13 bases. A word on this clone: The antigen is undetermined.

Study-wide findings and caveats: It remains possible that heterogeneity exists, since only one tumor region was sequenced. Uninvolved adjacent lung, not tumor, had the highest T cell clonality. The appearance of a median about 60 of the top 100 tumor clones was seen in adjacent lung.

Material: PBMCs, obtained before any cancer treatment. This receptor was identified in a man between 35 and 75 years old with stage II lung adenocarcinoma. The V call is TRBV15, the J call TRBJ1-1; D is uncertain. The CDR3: CATSSLQVGEAFF. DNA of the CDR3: TGTGCCACCAGCAGCCTGCAGGTCGGAGAAGCTTTCTTT.